This T cell receptor (beta chain) was sequenced during a study of CD8 T cells in ankylosing spondylitis. The study, taken as a whole, reports: Earlier literature documents some of the motif variants in reactive arthritis synovial fluid and blood. Blood of patients with ankylosing spondylitis appeared to be characterized by a TCR beta motif of eight highly homologous variants.

Remarks on this clonotype: The antigen is not known.

The CDR3 has 13 amino acids. Trimming removed 4 bases at V and 4 bases at J, with 8 bases between. Germline V gene sequence: CDR1 SGHTA, CDR2 FQGTGA. Via MiXCR, TCRdb re-called the 5' RACE reads, giving one row per CDR3 protein. This table has 500,000 or so distinct CDR3 sequences, 5.3% appearing once. The TCR sequence derives from a male donor with ankylosing spondylitis. Sample: blood, either unsorted or a sorted T cell fraction (not recorded which). The chain combines TRBV7-3 with TRBJ2-1; either TRBD1 or TRBD2 may fit D (5 bases each). The CDR3 coding sequence is TGTGCCAGCAGCTGGGACCATTACAATGAGCAGTTCTTC. It specifies CASSWDHYNEQFF.